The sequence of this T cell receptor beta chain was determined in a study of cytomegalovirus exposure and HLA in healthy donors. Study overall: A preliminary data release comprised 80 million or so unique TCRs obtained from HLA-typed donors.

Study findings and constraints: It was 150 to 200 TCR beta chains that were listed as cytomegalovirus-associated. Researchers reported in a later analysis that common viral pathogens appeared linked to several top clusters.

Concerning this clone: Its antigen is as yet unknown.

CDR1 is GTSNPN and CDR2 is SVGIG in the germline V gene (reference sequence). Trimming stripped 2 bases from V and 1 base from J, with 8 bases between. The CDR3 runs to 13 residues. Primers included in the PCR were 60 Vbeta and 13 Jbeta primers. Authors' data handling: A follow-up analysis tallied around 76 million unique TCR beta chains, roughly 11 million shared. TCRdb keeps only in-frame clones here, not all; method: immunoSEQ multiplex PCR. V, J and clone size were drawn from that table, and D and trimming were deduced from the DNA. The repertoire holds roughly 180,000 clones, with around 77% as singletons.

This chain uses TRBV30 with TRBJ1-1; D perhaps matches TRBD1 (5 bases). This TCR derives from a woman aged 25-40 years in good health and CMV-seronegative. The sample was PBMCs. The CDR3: CAWSSTENTEAFF. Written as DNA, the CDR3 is TGTGCCTGGAGTTCGACAGAGAACACTGAAGCTTTCTTT.